The clone carrying this T cell receptor (beta chain) appeared a few times. Antigen: not known. A single record per CDR3 protein comes from TCRdb applying MiXCR to the reads. This sample has 700,000 to 850,000 distinct CDR3 sequences; less than 35% occur once, and the top ten carry 9.5% to 15%. The record originates from a study of T cell repertoires in cytomegalovirus infection. Study at large: Well-studied HLA-B-restricted CMV epitopes were used in the study alongside recently identified HLA-C-restricted ones. CMV infection together with matching HLA type was indicated by public TCR beta signatures. Whole-study results and caveats: The cumulative frequency of public TCR beta families identified carriers of CMV plus the relevant HLA. HLA-C-restricted CMV-specific TCR beta clonotypes prevailed in the ex vivo response.

Sequencing used cultured CD8+ T cells from PBMCs, obtained from culture after CMV antigen stimulation. This sequence originates from a human donor in good health (CMV status not recorded). Some clones in this sample may be carry-over from other donors' samples.

CDR3 DNA sequence: TGCGCCAGCAGCTTGGCCTCAGCGGGGGGGATCTACAATGAGCAGTTCTTC. Residues: CASSLASAGGIYNEQFF. The chain employs TRBV5-1 and TRBJ2-1; 10 bases are shared with TRBD2. CDR3 size: 17 residues. Trimming at V came to 0 bases and at J to 3 bases, leaving 6 bases not matched to a gene. Looked up from germline, CDR1 is SGHRS and CDR2 is YFSETQ.